The T cell receptor (beta chain) under discussion was sequenced for a study of T cells after yellow fever vaccination. For the study at large: CD3, CD45RA, CCR7 and CD95 guided sorting of the EM, EMRA, CM and Tscm memory subsets.

The sample holds many counts of this clonotype. The germline V gene encodes CDR1 SGHTA and CDR2 FQGTGA. The V segment lost 0 bases and the J segment 4 bases; nucleotides outside the gene matches: 3. The CDR3 loop spans 17 amino acids. From the 5' RACE reads, TCRdb called clonotypes with MiXCR, one entry per CDR3 protein. The table has about 25,000 distinct CDR3 sequences, approximately 3.5% seen once; the top ten hold approximately 0.94%. Material: PBMCs, either bulk or a sorted T-cell subset (CD4+, CD8+, memory, or dextramer-sorted; not recorded which), obtained 35 to 50 days after the first yellow fever vaccination. The V gene is TRBV7-3, the J gene TRBJ2-1; TRBD2 aligns across 13 bases. This sequence was found in a man younger than 35 who received the YFV17D yellow fever vaccine. This CDR3 is CASSLTRLAGGYNEQFF. The CDR3 DNA is TGTGCCAGCAGCTTAACCCGACTAGCGGGGGGTTACAATGAGCAGTTCTTC.